Listed below are T cell receptor beta chains from one sample, sequenced in a study of shared clonotypes between healthy human individuals. Libraries were prepared by immunoSEQ multiplex PCR; TCRdb keeps only in-frame clonotypes and omits some of them. The sample has over a million clones, roughly 75% seen once. The sequencing sample was made of memory CD4+ T cells sorted from blood. The receptors here all came from a man between 18 and 35 years old in good health. The CDR3 runs from the conserved cysteine through the conserved F or W. Each record gives: V gene, J gene, clone size, D gene, CDR3 DNA, CDR3 protein. D genes are given only for firm matches. Clone size is stated in some rows and not others, as once, few, many or a class when expanded.

V gene: TRBV18
J gene: TRBJ1-5
clone size: -
D gene: -
CDR3 DNA: TGTGCCAGCTCACCACACACTGATCAGCCCCAGCATTTT
CDR3 protein: CASSPHTDQPQHF

V gene: TRBV2
J gene: TRBJ2-2
clone size: -
D gene: TRBD2
CDR3 DNA: TGTGCCAGCAGAGGTCTAGCGGGGAACACCGGGGAGCTGTTTTTT
CDR3 protein: CASRGLAGNTGELFF

V gene: TRBV11-2
J gene: TRBJ1-4
clone size: -
D gene: TRBD1
CDR3 DNA: TGTGCCAGCAGCATAACGACAGGGGTTAATGAAAAACTGTTTTTT
CDR3 protein: CASSITTGVNEKLFF

V gene: TRBV5-4
J gene: TRBJ2-1
clone size: -
D gene: TRBD2
CDR3 DNA: TGTGCCAGCAGCTACCCCACGGGGGGAGTAGTCAATGAGCAGTTCTTC
CDR3 protein: CASSYPTGGVVNEQFF

V gene: TRBV7-2
J gene: TRBJ2-5
clone size: -
D gene: TRBD1
CDR3 DNA: TGTGCCAGCAGCTTAGGGGACAGGGGGCGAGAGACCCAGTACTTC
CDR3 protein: CASSLGDRGRETQYF

V gene: TRBV29-1
J gene: TRBJ1-1
clone size: -
D gene: -
CDR3 DNA: TGCAGCGTTTTGGAGGGGGGTACGATGAACACTGAAGCTTTCTTT
CDR3 protein: CSVLEGGTMNTEAFF

V gene: TRBV27
J gene: TRBJ2-3
clone size: -
D gene: -
CDR3 DNA: TGTGCCAGCAGTTGGACTGGTGGGACGCAGTATTTT
CDR3 protein: CASSWTGGTQYF

V gene: TRBV6-6
J gene: TRBJ2-5
clone size: few
D gene: -
CDR3 DNA: TGTGCCAGCAGTTTACTGGGGGGGCCGGAGACCCAGTACTTC
CDR3 protein: CASSLLGGPETQYF

V gene: TRBV2
J gene: TRBJ1-6
clone size: -
D gene: -
CDR3 DNA: TGTGCCAGCAGTGAAAGGGGTAATAATTCACCCCTCCACTTT
CDR3 protein: CASSERGNNSPLHF

V gene: TRBV7-3
J gene: TRBJ2-1
clone size: -
D gene: -
CDR3 DNA: TGTGCCAGCAGCTTATGGGGTGGGGGCTTATACAATGAGCAGTTCTTC
CDR3 protein: CASSLWGGGLYNEQFF

V gene: TRBV25-1
J gene: TRBJ1-4
clone size: -
D gene: TRBD1
CDR3 DNA: TGTGCCAGCAGTTCCCGGGACAGCACCGTTGCAACTAATGAAAAACTGTTTTTT
CDR3 protein: CASSSRDSTVATNEKLFF

V gene: TRBV18
J gene: TRBJ1-2
clone size: -
D gene: TRBD1
CDR3 DNA: TGTGCCAGCTCACGACAGGGAACCGATTCTAACTATGGCTACACCTTC
CDR3 protein: CASSRQGTDSNYGYTF

V gene: TRBV7-9
J gene: TRBJ1-3
clone size: -
D gene: -
CDR3 DNA: TGTGCCAGCAGCCGATTAAGAGGGGTCATAATTGGAAACACCATATATTTT
CDR3 protein: CASSRLRGVIIGNTIYF

V gene: TRBV5-5
J gene: TRBJ1-3
clone size: -
D gene: TRBD1
CDR3 DNA: TGTGCCACCATGGGACAGGGAGAGGGCTCTGGAAACACCATATATTTT
CDR3 protein: CATMGQGEGSGNTIYF

V gene: TRBV5-8
J gene: TRBJ1-2
clone size: -
D gene: -
CDR3 DNA: TGTGCCAGCAGGCGCCGGGCCGGGAACGGCTACACCTTC
CDR3 protein: CASRRRAGNGYTF

V gene: TRBV19
J gene: TRBJ1-1
clone size: -
D gene: -
CDR3 DNA: TGTGCCAGTAGTAAGGCCATTCAAACGAACACTGAAGCTTTCTTT
CDR3 protein: CASSKAIQTNTEAFF

V gene: TRBV10-3
J gene: TRBJ2-7
clone size: -
D gene: TRBD1
CDR3 DNA: TGTGCCAGCGAACAGGGGCACGAGCAGTACTTC
CDR3 protein: CASEQGHEQYF

V gene: TRBV11-2
J gene: TRBJ2-5
clone size: few
D gene: TRBD2
CDR3 DNA: TGTGCCAGCAGCTTAGCCTTCGGGGGGGGAGTAGGCCAAGAGACCCAGTACTTC
CDR3 protein: CASSLAFGGGVGQETQYF

V gene: TRBV5-6
J gene: TRBJ1-4
clone size: -
D gene: -
CDR3 DNA: TGTGCCAGCAGCCCCCGGTGGGGAAATGAAAAACTGTTTTTT
CDR3 protein: CASSPRWGNEKLFF

V gene: TRBV18
J gene: TRBJ1-1
clone size: many
D gene: -
CDR3 DNA: TGTGCCAGCTCACCTACAATGAACACTGAAGCTTTCTTT
CDR3 protein: CASSPTMNTEAFF

V gene: TRBV7-2
J gene: TRBJ2-1
clone size: -
D gene: -
CDR3 DNA: TGTGCCAGCAGCGGACAGCGGGCCTCCTACAATGAGCAGTTCTTC
CDR3 protein: CASSGQRASYNEQFF

V gene: TRBV4-1
J gene: TRBJ1-3
clone size: many
D gene: -
CDR3 DNA: TGCGCCAGCGCTGACAGAGAGAGCTCTGGAAACACCATATATTTT
CDR3 protein: CASADRESSGNTIYF

V gene: TRBV27
J gene: TRBJ1-6
clone size: -
D gene: TRBD1
CDR3 DNA: TGTGCCAGCAATATAGGACAGGGGAGGAATTCACCCCTCCACTTT
CDR3 protein: CASNIGQGRNSPLHF

V gene: TRBV29-1
J gene: TRBJ1-1
clone size: -
D gene: TRBD1
CDR3 DNA: TGCAGCGCGAGACAGGGGTCCACTGAAGCTTTCTTT
CDR3 protein: CSARQGSTEAFF

V gene: TRBV2
J gene: TRBJ2-5
clone size: -
D gene: -
CDR3 DNA: TGTGCCAGCAGTGAAGCGCGTACCGTAGTCCAGACCCAGTACTTC
CDR3 protein: CASSEARTVVQTQYF

V gene: TRBV30
J gene: TRBJ1-2
clone size: -
D gene: -
CDR3 DNA: TGTGCCTGGAGGCCGGGGGGTGGGTATGGCTACACCTTC
CDR3 protein: CAWRPGGGYGYTF

V gene: TRBV11-1
J gene: TRBJ2-7
clone size: -
D gene: -
CDR3 DNA: TGTGCCAGCAGTTACCGCGGGACTCAGGGCCGGATCTCCTACGAGCAGTACTTC
CDR3 protein: CASSYRGTQGRISYEQYF

V gene: TRBV2
J gene: TRBJ2-5
clone size: -
D gene: TRBD2
CDR3 DNA: TGTGCCAGCAGTGTTATAGCGGGGGTGCAAGAGACCCAGTACTTC
CDR3 protein: CASSVIAGVQETQYF

V gene: TRBV7-6
J gene: TRBJ2-5
clone size: -
D gene: -
CDR3 DNA: TGTGCCAGCAGCTTAGTCATGGAGACCCAGTACTTC
CDR3 protein: CASSLVMETQYF

V gene: TRBV6-1
J gene: TRBJ2-5
clone size: few
D gene: TRBD2
CDR3 DNA: TGTGCCAGCAGTGCCCGGGGACTAGGCCAAGAGACCCAGTACTTC
CDR3 protein: CASSARGLGQETQYF

V gene: TRBV6-5
J gene: TRBJ1-4
clone size: few
D gene: -
CDR3 DNA: TGTGCCAGCAGTTCCCGGATGTCCGGGAAACTGTTTTTT
CDR3 protein: CASSSRMSGKLFF

V gene: TRBV5-5
J gene: TRBJ1-4
clone size: once
D gene: -
CDR3 DNA: TGTGCCAGCAGCTTGGCACAGGGCTTAAATGAAAAACTGTTTTTT
CDR3 protein: CASSLAQGLNEKLFF

V gene: TRBV19
J gene: TRBJ2-3
clone size: -
D gene: -
CDR3 DNA: TGTGCCAGTAGTAGACAGCTAAGCACAGATACGCAGTATTTT
CDR3 protein: CASSRQLSTDTQYF

V gene: TRBV5-1
J gene: TRBJ1-2
clone size: -
D gene: -
CDR3 DNA: TGCGCCAGCTTCCCAGGGCCTTCGAACTATGGCTACACCTTC
CDR3 protein: CASFPGPSNYGYTF

V gene: TRBV27
J gene: TRBJ2-7
clone size: -
D gene: -
CDR3 DNA: TGTGCCAGCAGCTCGGGTCTGGGGTACGAGCAGTACTTC
CDR3 protein: CASSSGLGYEQYF

V gene: TRBV6-1
J gene: TRBJ2-7
clone size: -
D gene: -
CDR3 DNA: TGTGCCAGCAGTGCCGACGTAAGTCTAGGGCAGTACTTC
CDR3 protein: CASSADVSLGQYF

V gene: TRBV5-1
J gene: TRBJ1-4
clone size: -
D gene: -
CDR3 DNA: TGCGCCAGCAGCTTGGAGGGGGGAGCAACTAATGAAAAACTGTTTTTT
CDR3 protein: CASSLEGGATNEKLFF

V gene: TRBV29-1
J gene: TRBJ1-1
clone size: -
D gene: -
CDR3 DNA: TGCAGCGTTGAAGAGGGGGCTGAAGCTTTCTTT
CDR3 protein: CSVEEGAEAFF

V gene: TRBV5-4
J gene: TRBJ2-5
clone size: -
D gene: -
CDR3 DNA: TGTGCCAGCAGCGCCGTAGAGCATGGGGAGACCCAGTACTTC
CDR3 protein: CASSAVEHGETQYF

V gene: TRBV6-5
J gene: TRBJ1-2
clone size: -
D gene: TRBD1
CDR3 DNA: TGTGCCAGCAGTTACGACGACAGGGGCGTAGCTGGCTACACCTTC
CDR3 protein: CASSYDDRGVAGYTF

V gene: TRBV18
J gene: TRBJ1-6
clone size: -
D gene: -
CDR3 DNA: TGTGCCAGCTCACCAGGGCCGAATAATTCACCCCTCCACTTT
CDR3 protein: CASSPGPNNSPLHF